Listed below are T cell receptor beta chains from one sample, sequenced in a study of metastatic and nonmetastatic thyroid tumors. TCRdb called clones again from the PCR reads with MiXCR. Among roughly 9,900 clones listed, under 30% were seen once. Sequenced input: tumor tissue. These receptors were obtained from a male donor with papillary thyroid cancer or a benign thyroid nodule (not recorded which). Some clones in this sample may be carry-over from other donors' samples. Both conserved end residues are part of each CDR3. The D gene is left open where the match is weak. Not every row has a clone size; where given, it reads once, few, many or a size class.

cdr3_nt	cdr3_aa	v_call	j_call	clone_size	d_call
TGCGCCAGCAGTGGATGCAGGGGCTATGTCTACACCTTC	CASSGCRGYVYTF	TRBV10-1	TRBJ1-2	few	NA
TGTGCCAGCAGCTTTCGCGGTATCCGGCAAGAGACCCGGTACTTC	CASSFRGIRQETRYF	TRBV7-8	TRBJ2-5	NA	NA
TGTGCCAGTAGCGTCCTTTGGACTAGCGGTTCCTACGAGCAGTACTTC	CASSVLWTSGSYEQYF	TRBV19	TRBJ2-7	NA	TRBD2
TGTGCCAGCAGCTCTACCTCCGGGCCCCGTGGGGGCTACACCTTC	CASSSTSGPRGGYTF	TRBV7-9	TRBJ1-2	NA	NA
TGCAGTGCTAGAGATGGACAGGGAAGTAATCAGCCCCAGCATTTT	CSARDGQGSNQPQHF	TRBV20-1	TRBJ1-5	many	TRBD1
TGCAGTGCTAATGGCCTAGCGGGAGAGATTTTTAGAAATGAGCAGTTCTTC	CSANGLAGEIFRNEQFF	TRBV20-1	TRBJ2-1	NA	TRBD2
NA	CASILDRAGNEQFF	TRBV7-2	TRBJ2-1	medium-sized	NA
TGTGCCAGCACCCCCGGAGGCGGACAGCCCCAGCATTTT	CASTPGGGQPQHF	TRBV3-1	TRBJ1-5	many	NA
TGTGCCAGCAGCCTAGGACAGGATCAGCCCCAGCATTTT	CASSLGQDQPQHF	TRBV7-2	TRBJ1-5	NA	TRBD1
TGTGCCAGCACCAGGGACGGGGCTGGATCACCCCTCCACTTT	CASTRDGAGSPLHF	TRBV28	TRBJ1-6	medium-sized	NA
TGTGCCAGCAGTTTACCTAGTAGGGATACGCAGTATTTT	CASSLPSRDTQYF	TRBV28	TRBJ2-3	few	NA
TGTGCCAGCAGTGAGGGCCAGAGGGAAAAACTGTTTTTT	CASSEGQREKLFF	TRBV6-1	TRBJ1-4	NA	NA
TGCAGTGCTGGGGGACATAGGGGGATCTACGAGCAGTATTTC	CSAGGHRGIYEQYF	TRBV20-1	TRBJ2-7	NA	NA
TGCGCCAGCAGCCAAGGACCGGGGAGCCAAGAGACCCAGTACTTC	CASSQGPGSQETQYF	TRBV4-3	TRBJ2-5	many	NA
TGTGCCAGCAGTTTAGACAGGACTAAGCCCCAGCATTTT	CASSLDRTKPQHF	TRBV12-3/TRBV12-4	TRBJ1-5	medium-sized	NA
TGTGCCAGTAGTATACGTTACTCTGGGGCCAACGTCCTGACTTTC	CASSIRYSGANVLTF	TRBV19	TRBJ2-6	medium-sized	NA
TGTGCCAGCAGCTGGGGGACTTCCGGAACCGAGGAAGCTTTCTTT	CASSWGTSGTEEAFF	TRBV7-9	TRBJ1-1	many	NA
TGTGCCAGCAGCGACAGGGGGCGCGCTGCTTTCTTT	CASSDRGRAAFF	TRBV28	TRBJ1-1	medium-sized	TRBD1
TGTGCCAGTTCACTTTACGTGCAGGGTTCACCCCTCCACTTT	CASSLYVQGSPLHF	TRBV19	TRBJ1-6	medium-sized	NA
TGTGCCAGCAGTGCCGGGACAGGGAACTATGGCTACACCTTC	CASSAGTGNYGYTF	TRBV27	TRBJ1-2	NA	TRBD1
TGCGCCAGCAGCTTGGAGGGGCAGGGATACTCTGGGGCCAACGTCCTGACTTTC	CASSLEGQGYSGANVLTF	TRBV5-1	TRBJ2-6	NA	NA
TGTGCCAGCAGTTTCGGGCGGGAGACTGAGCAGTTCTTC	CASSFGRETEQFF	TRBV12-3/TRBV12-4	TRBJ2-1	medium-sized	TRBD2
TGTGCCAGCAGTTTTCGGTTAAATCAGCCCCAGCATTTT	CASSFRLNQPQHF	TRBV27	TRBJ1-5	medium-sized	NA
TGTGTCAGCAGCGTAGGGGGGGGACAGCGGACGAACTACGAGCAGTACTTC	CVSSVGGGQRTNYEQYF	TRBV9	TRBJ2-7	NA	NA
TGTGCCAGCAGCCCGGGACACCTGGGAAACACTGAAGCTTTCTTT	CASSPGHLGNTEAFF	TRBV11-1	TRBJ1-1	NA	NA
TGTGCCAGCAGCTTAACGTCAGGGGGGACTGAAGCTTTCTTT	CASSLTSGGTEAFF	TRBV7-3	TRBJ1-1	medium-sized	TRBD1
TGTGCCAGCAGTTACAGGGACAGTGGCTACGGTGAGCTGTTTTTT	CASSYRDSGYGELFF	TRBV6-2/TRBV6-3	TRBJ2-2	NA	TRBD1
TGCGCCAGCAGCCCAGGGACAGGCGACGGCACCGAAGCTTTCTTT	CASSPGTGDGTEAFF	TRBV5-1	TRBJ1-1	NA	TRBD1
TGTGCCAGCATATCTAGGCGGGGGATTCGCGGTGATGAGCAGTTCTTC	CASISRRGIRGDEQFF	TRBV6-1	TRBJ2-1	NA	TRBD2
TGTGCCAGCAGCCAGCCGACAGGGGGCAGCCAGTCGGACTACACCTTC	CASSQPTGGSQSDYTF	TRBV7-8	TRBJ1-2	medium-sized	TRBD1
TGTGCCAGCAGTTACTCCTCCGACAGTGGGGGCTACACCTTC	CASSYSSDSGGYTF	TRBV6-2/TRBV6-3	TRBJ1-2	NA	NA
TGTGCCAGTGCGGACGAATCTTACAATGAGCAGTTCTTC	CASADESYNEQFF	TRBV11-2	TRBJ2-1	medium-sized	NA
TGTGCCAGCAGTGGGGACAGATTCTATGGCTACACCTTC	CASSGDRFYGYTF	TRBV2	TRBJ1-2	medium-sized	TRBD1
TGTGCCAGCAGTGAATGGATTAGCGCCTCCTACGAGCAGTACTTC	CASSEWISASYEQYF	TRBV6-1	TRBJ2-7	few	NA
TGTGCCTGGAGTTCTGGGTACGAGCAGTACTTC	CAWSSGYEQYF	TRBV30	TRBJ2-7	NA	NA
TGCGCCAGCAGCCCTTCGTGGGGTTCAGCGAACACTGAAGCTTTCTTT	CASSPSWGSANTEAFF	TRBV4-1	TRBJ1-1	NA	NA
TGTGCCAGCGGTCGGGGGGCCAACGTCCTGACTTTC	CASGRGANVLTF	TRBV9	TRBJ2-6	few	NA
TGTGCCAGCAGTTTACGGATACAGGGGGAAGAGCAGTACTTC	CASSLRIQGEEQYF	TRBV27	TRBJ2-7	few	TRBD1
TGTGCCAGCAGCGCAGGACTAGCGGGAGTCTTCGATGAGCAGTTCTTC	CASSAGLAGVFDEQFF	TRBV9	TRBJ2-1	NA	TRBD2
TGTGCCAGCAGTCGCACGACTAGGGAGACCCAGTACTTC	CASSRTTRETQYF	TRBV6-1	TRBJ2-5	medium-sized	NA
TGTGCCAGCAGCCGGCAGCCGGATTCAGAAGCTTTCTTT	CASSRQPDSEAFF	TRBV3-1	TRBJ1-1	many	NA
TGTGCCAGCAGAAGACAGGGGGCGTCTACACCCCTCCACTTT	CASRRQGASTPLHF	TRBV2	TRBJ1-6	few	TRBD1
TGTGCCAGCAGTAGGACAGGGGGGTATGGCTACACCTTC	CASSRTGGYGYTF	TRBV25-1	TRBJ1-2	medium-sized	TRBD1
TGTGCCAGCAGTTTTTTTCGGGGTCCCTACGAGCAGTACTTC	CASSFFRGPYEQYF	TRBV28	TRBJ2-7	NA	NA
TGCAGTGCTAGAGATCGTGTGGGGGCTAGGGGCTACACCTTC	CSARDRVGARGYTF	TRBV20-1	TRBJ1-2	medium-sized	NA
TGTGCCAGCAGCCTGACTAGCGGGGGAGATACGCAGTATTTT	CASSLTSGGDTQYF	TRBV12-3/TRBV12-4	TRBJ2-3	medium-sized	TRBD2
TGTGCCAGCAGTGAGACGAAACTTGAAGCTTTCTTT	CASSETKLEAFF	TRBV27	TRBJ1-1	few	NA
TGTGCCAGCACCCCTCAGGTCACTAGGGACAGGGGTAGGTTTGAGCAATTCTTC	CASTPQVTRDRGRFEQFF	TRBV27	TRBJ2-1	few	TRBD1
TGTGCCAGCAGCTTAGAAGGGACTAGCGGGAACACCGGGGAGCTGTTTTTT	CASSLEGTSGNTGELFF	TRBV11-2	TRBJ2-2	NA	TRBD2